The text below deals with one T cell receptor beta chain. The data were taken from a study of blood T cell repertoires in COVID-19. Study-level background: The United States, Italy and Spain supplied acute and convalescent COVID-19 samples. The cDNA or gDNA used as material had been derived from T cells, B-cell-depleted T cells, or PBMCs.

CDR1 SGDLS and CDR2 YYNGEE come from the germline V gene. This CDR3 is 18 amino acids long. J gave up 1 base and V 4 bases, and 13 bases lay outside the gene matches. As handled by the study authors: Reference gene primers were amplified, and this amplification served to estimate nucleated cell counts. The protocol was immunoSEQ multiplex PCR, while the TCRdb copy is restricted to in-frame clones and leaves out a portion. The DNA gave D and trimming, while V, J and clone size come from that table. Of 180,000 or so clones in the sample, 70% to 85% were seen once. The V and J genes are TRBV9 and TRBJ1-4; 7 bases fit TRBD1. The sample comprised peripheral blood. This TCR was sampled from a human donor with acute or convalescent COVID-19. The donor label of this sample is uncertain. The DNA of the CDR3 is TGTGCCAGCAGCCCTCCCGCTACAGGGGTCTTAACTAATGAAAAACTGTTTTTT. Its protein is CASSPPATGVLTNEKLFF.